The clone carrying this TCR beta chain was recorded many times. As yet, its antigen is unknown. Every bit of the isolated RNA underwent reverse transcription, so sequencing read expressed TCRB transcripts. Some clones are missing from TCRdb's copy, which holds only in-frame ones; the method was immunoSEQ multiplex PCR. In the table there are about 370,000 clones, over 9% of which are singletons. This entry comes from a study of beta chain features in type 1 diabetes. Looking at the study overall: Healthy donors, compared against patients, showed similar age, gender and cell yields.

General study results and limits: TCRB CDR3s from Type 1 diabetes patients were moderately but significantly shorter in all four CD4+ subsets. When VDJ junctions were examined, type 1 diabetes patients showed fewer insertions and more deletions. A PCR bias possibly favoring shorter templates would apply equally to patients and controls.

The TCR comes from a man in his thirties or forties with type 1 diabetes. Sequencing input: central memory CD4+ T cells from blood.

CDR3 coding DNA: TGTGCCAGCAGCTTAGGGCAAATGACTGAATCAGCTTTCTTT. It translates to CASSLGQMTESAFF. The chain is built from TRBV7-2 and TRBJ1-1; D is unresolved. The ends were cut back, 1 base at V and 10 bases at J, with 16 bases in the middle. Per the germline V gene, CDR1 is SGHTA and CDR2 is FQGNSA. The CDR3 covers 14 residues.